This passage covers 25 T cell receptor beta chains from one sample sequenced in a study of beta chain features in type 1 diabetes. Regarding the study as a whole: There was a moderate but significant shortening of TCRB CDR3s in all four CD4+ subsets of Type 1 diabetes patients.

Their antigens are not known. Expressed TCRB transcripts were sequenced because the entire RNA isolate underwent reverse transcription. Sequencing was performed with immunoSEQ multiplex PCR; in TCRdb, only in-frame clones are kept and a portion is missing. The profile covers some 170,000 clones, with roughly 59% appearing a single time and 0.08% to 0.09% taken by the ten largest. Sequencing was carried out using naive CD4+ T cells from blood. All receptors come from a young man with type 1 diabetes.

This clone has a single count. This chain uses TRBV7-2 with TRBJ2-7, with 9 bases lining up with TRBD1. Germline V gives CDR1 SGHTA, CDR2 FQGNSA. Trimming took 7 bases from V and 7 from J; bases not matched to a gene: 11. The CDR3 loop spans 14 amino acids. CDR3 in amino acids: CASTPRTGVYEQYF. CDR3 in DNA: TGTGCCAGCACCCCCCGGACAGGGGTGTATGAGCAGTACTTC.

Only one count was recorded for this clone. The rearrangement joins TRBV4-2 to TRBJ1-2, with D maybe TRBD1 (5 bases). V was clipped by 0 bases and J by 3 bases, with 11 bases between them. Germline-derived CDR1 and CDR2 are LGHNA and YNFKEQ. This CDR3 comprises 15 residues. The CDR3 spells CASSQDPAGYYGYTF. The CDR3 coding sequence is TGTGCCAGCAGCCAAGATCCGGCAGGGTACTATGGCTACACCTTC.

This clone was seen more than once but under ten times. The chain carries TRBV12-5 and TRBJ2-3; 8 bases line up with TRBD1. The length of the CDR3 is 14 residues. The J segment lost 5 bases and the V segment lost 6 bases, leaving 7 bases of the junction unmatched. Germline V gene lookup returns CDR1 LGHNT and CDR2 FRNRAP. The CDR3 sequence: CASGPGQGRDTQYF. CDR3 sequence (DNA): TGTGCTAGTGGACCCGGACAGGGAAGAGATACGCAGTATTTT.

This sequence joins TRBV7-2 and TRBJ2-7, with D possibly being TRBD1 (6 bases). V lost 0 bases to trimming and J lost 0 bases, with 12 bases between them. The germline gives CDR1 SGHTA, CDR2 FQGNSA. The CDR3 consists of 16 residues. CDR3 protein: CASSLALTGSSYEQYF. Here the CDR3 DNA reads TGTGCCAGCAGCTTAGCGTTAACAGGGAGCTCCTACGAGCAGTACTTC.

The CDR3 is CASSPTGTRGDTQYF. The CDR3 DNA reads as TGTGCCAGCAGCCCCACCGGGACTAGGGGGGATACGCAGTATTTT. This chain connects TRBV9 to TRBJ2-3; 8 bases map to TRBD2. The germline gives CDR1 SGDLS, CDR2 YYNGEE. The CDR3 runs 15 residues. With 4 bases clipped from V and 6 bases from J, the junction kept 10 bases outside the gene matches.

This clone was observed a handful of times. The rearrangement uses TRBV11-2 and TRBJ2-3; D gene ambiguous. Trimming pared 3 bases from V and 0 bases from J, leaving 16 bases between. CDR3 size: 17 residues. Germline CDR1 is SGHAT and CDR2 is FQNNGV. The CDR3 sequence is CASSLDERRPSTDTQYF. CDR3 in DNA: TGTGCCAGCAGCTTGGACGAGAGGCGGCCTAGCACAGATACGCAGTATTTT. Variable domain in full (rest from reference TRBV11-2 and TRBJ2-3): EAGVAQSPRYKIIEKRQSVAFWCNPISGHATLYWYQQILGQGPKLLIQFQNNGVVDDSQLPKDRFSAERLKGVDSTLKIQPAKLEDSAVYLCASSLDERRPSTDTQYFGPGTRLTVL.

The gene calls are TRBV7-6 and TRBJ2-3, with 9 bases aligning to TRBD2. The V segment lost 0 bases and the J segment 6 bases; nucleotides outside the gene matches: 4. Germline V gene sequence: CDR1 SGHVS, CDR2 FNYEAQ. The CDR3 is 15 residues long. The CDR3 region is CASSLASGGRDTQYF. The DNA for the CDR3 is TGTGCCAGCAGCTTAGCTAGCGGGGGCAGGGATACGCAGTATTTT.

This clone was seen more than once but under ten times. V gene TRBV29-1 combines with J gene TRBJ1-2; D gene unclear. The CDR3 has 13 amino acids. Trimming stripped 4 bases from V and 0 bases from J, with 9 bases between. Germline V CDR1 and CDR2: SQVTM, ANQGSEA. The CDR3, as DNA: TGCAGCGTTGGCGTAGGGTCTAACTATGGCTACACCTTC. Translated, it gives CSVGVGSNYGYTF.

The rearrangement joins TRBV7-2 to TRBJ1-5; D is perhaps TRBD1 (6 bases). The CDR3 is 17 residues long. The germline V and J ends were trimmed by 5 bases and 6 bases, with 23 bases remaining between them. Germline CDR1 reads SGHTA; CDR2 reads FQGNSA. The CDR3: CASSTRGTDRFAQPQHF. CDR3 DNA: TGTGCCAGCAGCACCCGGGGCACCGACAGGTTCGCTCAGCCCCAGCATTTT.

The rearrangement links TRBV29-1 to TRBJ2-5; 13 bases match TRBD2. This CDR3 has 14 residues. V shed 6 bases, J shed 3 bases, and the junction held 4 bases outside the gene matches. The germline V gene encodes CDR1 SQVTM and CDR2 ANQGSEA. The CDR3 spells CSVNGLAGEETQYF. In nucleotides, the CDR3 is TGCAGCGTGAATGGACTAGCGGGGGAAGAGACCCAGTACTTC.

This clone was seen a handful of times. The chain joins TRBV29-1 to TRBJ1-6; no reliable D call. Germline values: CDR1 SQVTM, CDR2 ANQGSEA. The CDR3 sequence is 13 residues long. The CDR3 here is CSLGRLYNSPLHF. The CDR3 DNA reads TGCAGTCTGGGGAGACTTTATAATTCACCCCTCCACTTT.

As to this clone: This same CDR3 is encoded by further DNA sequences in the sample. The chain links TRBV30 to TRBJ2-7, with a tentative D call TRBD1 (5 bases). V lost 2 bases and J lost 3, with 8 bases in between. Germline V gene sequence: CDR1 GTSNPN, CDR2 SVGIG (reference sequence). The CDR3 loop spans 12 amino acids. CDR3 sequence: CAWSTQGYEQYF. The CDR3 DNA sequence: TGTGCCTGGAGTACTCAGGGCTACGAGCAGTACTTC.

The sample holds a few counts of this clone. The chain uses TRBV30 and TRBJ2-7; D gene unclear. This CDR3 region has 11 residues. The germline gives CDR1 GTSNPN, CDR2 SVGIG (reference sequence). This CDR3 is CSLSVEYEQYF. DNA for the CDR3: TGTTCCCTTTCGGTGGAGTACGAGCAGTACTTC. Together with reference TRBV30 and TRBJ2-7, the CDR3 gives the full variable domain: SQTIHQWPATLVQPVGSPLSLECTVEGTSNPNLYWYRQAAGRGLQLLFYSVGIGQISSEVPQNLSASRPQDRQFILSSKKLLLSDSGFYLCSLSVEYEQYFGPGTRLTVT.

This clone has only one observation. The chain recombines TRBV2 with TRBJ1-5; no firm D call. This CDR3 region has 12 residues. V lost 4 bases to trimming and J lost 6 bases, with 7 bases between them. Germline V gene data show CDR1 as SNHLY and CDR2 as FYNNEI. The CDR3 DNA sequence: TGTGCCAGCAGTGCGTCTGCTCAGCCCCAGCATTTT. It translates to CASSASAQPQHF.

The V gene is TRBV9, the J gene TRBJ2-7; the match to TRBD1 covers 7 bases. There are 15 residues in the CDR3. Germline V gives CDR1 SGDLS, CDR2 YYNGEE. The V gene end was trimmed by 2 bases and the J gene end by 3 bases; junction bases not matched to a gene: 8. CDR3 coding DNA: TGTGCCAGCAGCGTGACAGGGTCTATCGGCTACGAGCAGTACTTC. It codes for CASSVTGSIGYEQYF.

The gene calls are TRBV29-1 and TRBJ1-6; D call uncertain. CDR3 length equals 13 residues. Trimming removed 2 bases from V and 9 bases from J, with 11 bases in between. Germline assignment: CDR1 SQVTM and CDR2 ANQGSEA. CDR3 bases: TGCAGCGTTGAAAGTTCTGTGGGTTCACCCCTCCACTTT. It codes for CSVESSVGSPLHF.

CDR3 residues: CASSVAQNTGELFF. CDR3 nucleotide sequence: TGTGCCAGCAGCGTAGCACAGAACACCGGGGAGCTGTTTTTT. This chain uses TRBV9 with TRBJ2-2; no definite D call. V lost 0 bases and J lost 1, with 4 bases in between. The CDR3 has 14 residues. CDR1 is SGDLS and CDR2 is YYNGEE in the germline V gene.

This chain joins TRBV7-2 and TRBJ1-4; D remains unclear. Trimming pared 5 bases from V and 4 bases from J, leaving 11 bases between. This CDR3 contains 14 residues. Germline CDR1 is SGHTA and CDR2 is FQGNSA. The CDR3 region is CASSPDGNNEKLFF. The CDR3 nucleotides are TGTGCCAGCAGCCCGGACGGAAATAATGAAAAACTGTTTTTT.

The chain is built from TRBV7-9 and TRBJ1-1, with D uncertain. CDR1 is SEHNR and CDR2 is FQNEAQ in the germline V gene (reference sequence). Trimming removed 5 bases from V and 5 bases from J, with 9 bases in between. The CDR3 runs 12 residues. CDR3 DNA: TGTGCCAGCAGCCAGCGTATTACTGAAGCTTTCTTT. This gives the protein CASSQRITEAFF.

This clone has more than one count but fewer than ten. The chain combines TRBV7-9 with TRBJ1-5; D is undetermined. The CDR3 contains 13 residues. From germline, CDR1 is SEHNR and CDR2 FQNEAQ (reference sequence). V was shortened by 4 bases and J by 5 bases, with 9 bases between the two germline ends. In DNA form, the CDR3 reads TGTGCCAGCAGCTCTCTATTGCATCAGCCCCAGCATTTT. Protein: CASSSLLHQPQHF.

This clone was seen a few times. The V and J genes are TRBV25-1 and TRBJ2-1; 9 nucleotides line up with TRBD2. The length of the CDR3 is 15 residues. Per germline, CDR1 MGHDK and CDR2 SYGVNS. Unmatched junction bases numbered 9, after V lost 5 bases and J lost 7 bases. The CDR3 DNA reads as TGTGCCAGCAGTCCGAGGCTAGCGGGGTATAATGAGCAGTTCTTC. This sequence encodes CASSPRLAGYNEQFF.

The V call is TRBV9, the J call TRBJ2-1; D perhaps matches TRBD1 (7 bases). Trimming left V 0 bases short and J 7 bases short, with 17 bases between. CDR1 is SGDLS and CDR2 is YYNGEE in the germline V gene. The CDR3 sequence is 16 residues long. CDR3 nucleotide sequence: TGTGCCAGCAGCGTAGCACAGGGGAGGAGGAGGAATGAGCAGTTCTTC. It yields the protein CASSVAQGRRRNEQFF.

The chain employs TRBV29-1 and TRBJ2-7; D is uncertain. Trimming removed 7 bases from V and 6 bases from J, with 13 bases in between. This CDR3 has 11 amino acids. Looked up from germline, CDR1 is SQVTM and CDR2 is ANQGSEA. The CDR3 sequence: CSGTRYGEQYF. CDR3 sequence (DNA): TGCAGCGGGACGAGATACGGCGAGCAGTACTTC.

This clone has only a few counts. The CDR3 sequence is CSVGGQEKLFF. The DNA for the CDR3 is TGCAGCGTTGGAGGGCAGGAAAAACTGTTTTTT. This chain joins TRBV29-1 and TRBJ1-4; D unresolved. The CDR3 has 11 residues. CDR1 is SQVTM and CDR2 is ANQGSEA in the germline V gene. Trimming pared 4 bases from V and 8 bases from J, leaving 8 bases between.

This clone came up a few times. This rearrangement joins TRBV28 to TRBJ2-7; D remains unclear. CDR1 is MDHEN, CDR2 SYDVKM, per germline. Trimming took off 3 bases at V and 3 bases at J, with 3 bases between the two ends. The CDR3 length is 11 residues. The CDR3 region has the DNA TGTGCCAGCAGTTTTGGCTACGAGCAGTACTTC. Residues: CASSFGYEQYF.